The TCR beta chain described here comes from a study of T cell repertoires in cytomegalovirus infection. Study background: It was the public TCR beta signatures that indicated both CMV infection and matching HLA type. General study findings and limits: Individuals carrying CMV plus the relevant HLA were identified by cumulative frequency of public TCR beta families. HLA-C-restricted CMV clonotypes gave the most frequent clonotype in two of eight donors.

Comments on this clonotype: The antigen is unknown.

TCRdb reanalysed the reads using MiXCR and keeps one entry per CDR3 protein. The sample has 510,000 or so distinct CDR3 sequences; around 27% are singletons. The CDR3 sequence is 15 residues long. Germline V gene data show CDR1 as LGHNT and CDR2 as FRNRAP. With V trimmed by 1 base and J by 7 bases, 5 bases remained unmatched. Sequencing input: PBMCs. The chain recombines TRBV12-5 with TRBJ2-1; 9 nucleotides agree with TRBD1. This TCR was sampled from a human donor in good health (CMV status not recorded). Some clones in this sample may be carry-over from other donors' samples. CDR3 loop: CASGLAGQGWNEQFF. CDR3 sequence (DNA): TGTGCTAGTGGTTTGGCCGGACAGGGGTGGAATGAGCAGTTCTTC.